Listed here is a single TCR beta chain. Germline and junction disagree at one end, which may indicate a read error. Survey-level immunoSEQ v3.0 assays were run. The method was immunoSEQ multiplex PCR; TCRdb's version includes in-frame clones alone and lacks a portion of them. In the table there are over 15,000 clones, 76% of which are singletons. The germline V gene has CDR1 MNHNS and CDR2 SASEGT. The length of the CDR3 is 13 residues. Each donor had at least one pre-ART and at least two post-ART PBMC samples. This entry is derived from a study of long-term antiretroviral therapy in people with HIV. Sequenced here: unsorted PBMCs, sampled 0.5 years before starting antiretroviral therapy. The receptor was isolated from a woman aged 45-65 years with HIV. The chain couples TRBV6-1 to TRBJ1-2, with D possibly being TRBD1 (5 bases). The CDR3 region is CASSDRGEGGYTF. The CDR3 DNA follows: TGCGCCAGCAGTGACAGAGGAGAGGGCGGCTACACCTTC.